This paragraph reports one TCR beta chain. The study recruited exposed participants who had met a COVID-19 case within 2 weeks before entry. Method: immunoSEQ multiplex PCR; TCRdb's copy keeps in-frame clones and lacks some. The sample records under 300,000 clones, around 83% being singletons. CDR3 size: 15 residues. Deletions cut 1 base from V and 2 bases from J, with 10 bases between. Germline V CDR1 and CDR2: LNHDA, SQIVND (reference sequence). This sample is part of a study of blood T cell repertoires in COVID-19. The sample taken for sequencing was PBMCs or T cells enriched from blood (not recorded which). The chain is built from TRBV19 and TRBJ2-3; no reliable D call. The origin of this receptor is a woman in her fifties or sixties who had been exposed to COVID-19. This chain's CDR3 is CASSIVGGSTDTQYF. The CDR3 nucleotides are TGTGCCAGTAGTATAGTTGGCGGTTCCACAGATACGCAGTATTTT.